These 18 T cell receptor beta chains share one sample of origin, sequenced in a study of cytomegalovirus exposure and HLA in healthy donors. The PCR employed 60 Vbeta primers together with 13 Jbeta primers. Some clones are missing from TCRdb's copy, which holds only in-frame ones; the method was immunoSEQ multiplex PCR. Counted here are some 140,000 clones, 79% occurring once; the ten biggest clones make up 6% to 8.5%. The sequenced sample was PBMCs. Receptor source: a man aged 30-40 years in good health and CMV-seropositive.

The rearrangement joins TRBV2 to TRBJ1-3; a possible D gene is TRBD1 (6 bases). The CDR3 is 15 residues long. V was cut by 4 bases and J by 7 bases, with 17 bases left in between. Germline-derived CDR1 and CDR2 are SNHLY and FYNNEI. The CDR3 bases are TGTGCCAGCAGTGCCCTAGGGGGGGGCAGGAACACCATATATTTT. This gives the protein CASSALGGGRNTIYF.

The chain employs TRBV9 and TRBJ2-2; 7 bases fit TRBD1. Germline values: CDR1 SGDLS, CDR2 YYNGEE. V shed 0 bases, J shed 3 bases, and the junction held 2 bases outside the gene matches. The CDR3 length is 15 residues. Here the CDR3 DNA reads TGTGCCAGCAGCGTAGCGCAGGGGGACACCGGGGAGCTGTTTTTT. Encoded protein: CASSVAQGDTGELFF. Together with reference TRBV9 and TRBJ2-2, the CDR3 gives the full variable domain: DSGVTQTPKHLITATGQRVTLRCSPRSGDLSVYWYQQSLDQGLQFLIQYYNGEERAKGNILERFSAQQFPDLHSELNLSSLELGDSALYFCASSVAQGDTGELFFGEGSRLTVL.

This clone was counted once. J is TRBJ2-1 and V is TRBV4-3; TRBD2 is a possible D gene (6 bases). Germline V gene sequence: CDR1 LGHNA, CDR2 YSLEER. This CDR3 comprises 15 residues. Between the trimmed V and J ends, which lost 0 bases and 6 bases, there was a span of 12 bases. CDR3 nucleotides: TGCGCCAGCAGCCAAGATGGGTTGACTAGCAATGAGCAGTTCTTC. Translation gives CASSQDGLTSNEQFF.

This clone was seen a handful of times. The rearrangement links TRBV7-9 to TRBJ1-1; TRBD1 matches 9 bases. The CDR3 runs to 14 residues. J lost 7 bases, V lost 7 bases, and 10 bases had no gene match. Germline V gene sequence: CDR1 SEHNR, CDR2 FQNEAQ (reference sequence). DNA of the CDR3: TGTGCCAGCACCAAGGGACAGGGCAGTGGTGAAGCTTTCTTT. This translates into CASTKGQGSGEAFF.

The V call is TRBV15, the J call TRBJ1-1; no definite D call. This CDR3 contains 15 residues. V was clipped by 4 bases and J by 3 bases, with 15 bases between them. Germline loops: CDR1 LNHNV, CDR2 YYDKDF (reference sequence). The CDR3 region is CATSKDSSGDTEAFF. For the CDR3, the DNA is TGTGCCACCAGCAAAGACTCTTCTGGAGACACTGAAGCTTTCTTT.

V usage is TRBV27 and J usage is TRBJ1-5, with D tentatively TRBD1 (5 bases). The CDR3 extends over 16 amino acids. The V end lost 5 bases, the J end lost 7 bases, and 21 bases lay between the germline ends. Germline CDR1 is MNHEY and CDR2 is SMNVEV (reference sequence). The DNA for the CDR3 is TGTGCCAGCAGTCCCTCATGGGGGGGGGAGGGGCAGCCCCAGCATTTT. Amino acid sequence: CASSPSWGGEGQPQHF.

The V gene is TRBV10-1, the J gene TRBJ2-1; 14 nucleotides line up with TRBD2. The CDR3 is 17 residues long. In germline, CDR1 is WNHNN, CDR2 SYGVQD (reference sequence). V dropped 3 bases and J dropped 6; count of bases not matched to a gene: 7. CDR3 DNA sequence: TGCGCCAGCAGTGATACGGGGACTAGCGGGAGAATCAATGAGCAGTTCTTC. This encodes CASSDTGTSGRINEQFF.

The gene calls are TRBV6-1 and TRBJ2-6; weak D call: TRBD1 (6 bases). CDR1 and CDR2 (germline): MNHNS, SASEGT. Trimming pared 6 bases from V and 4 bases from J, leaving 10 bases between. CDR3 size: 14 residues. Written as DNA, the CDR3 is TGTGCCAGCAGGACAGGCTCCGGGGCCAACGTCCTGACTTTC. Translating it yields CASRTGSGANVLTF.

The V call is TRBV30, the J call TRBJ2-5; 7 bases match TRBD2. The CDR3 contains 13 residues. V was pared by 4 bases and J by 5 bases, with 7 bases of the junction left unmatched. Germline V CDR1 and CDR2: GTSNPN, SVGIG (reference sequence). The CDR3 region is CAWKKGGRETQYF. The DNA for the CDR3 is TGTGCCTGGAAAAAGGGAGGGAGGGAGACCCAGTACTTC.

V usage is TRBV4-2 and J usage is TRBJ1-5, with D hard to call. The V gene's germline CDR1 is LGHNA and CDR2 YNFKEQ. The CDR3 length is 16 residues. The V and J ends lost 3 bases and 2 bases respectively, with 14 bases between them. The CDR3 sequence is CASSQATSGGNQPQHF. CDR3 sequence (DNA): TGTGCCAGCAGCCAGGCGACATCCGGGGGCAATCAGCCCCAGCATTTT.

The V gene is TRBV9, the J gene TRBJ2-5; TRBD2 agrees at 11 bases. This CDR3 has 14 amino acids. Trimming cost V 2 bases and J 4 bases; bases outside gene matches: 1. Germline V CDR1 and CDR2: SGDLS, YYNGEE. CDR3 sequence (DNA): TGTGCCAGCAGCGTGGGGACTAGCGGAGAGACCCAGTACTTC. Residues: CASSVGTSGETQYF.

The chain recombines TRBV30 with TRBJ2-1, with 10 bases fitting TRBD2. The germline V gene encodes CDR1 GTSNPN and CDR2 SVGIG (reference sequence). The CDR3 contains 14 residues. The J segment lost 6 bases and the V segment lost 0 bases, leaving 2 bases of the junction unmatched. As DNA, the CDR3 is TGTGCCTGGAGTGTAAGCGGGGGGGCCAATGAGCAGTTCTTC. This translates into CAWSVSGGANEQFF.

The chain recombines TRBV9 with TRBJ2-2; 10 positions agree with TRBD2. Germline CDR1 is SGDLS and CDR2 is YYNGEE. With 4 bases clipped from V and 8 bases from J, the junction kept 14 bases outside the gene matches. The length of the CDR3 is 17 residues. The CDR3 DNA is TGTGCCAGCAGCTCAACTAGCGGGAACGAACGATGGGGGGAGCTGTTTTTT. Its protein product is CASSSTSGNERWGELFF.

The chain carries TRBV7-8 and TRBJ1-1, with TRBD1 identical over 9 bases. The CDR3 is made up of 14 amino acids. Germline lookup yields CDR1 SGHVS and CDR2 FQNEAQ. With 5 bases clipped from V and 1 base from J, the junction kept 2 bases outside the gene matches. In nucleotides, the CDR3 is TGTGCCAGCAGCCCGACAGGGGGGAACACTGAAGCTTTCTTT. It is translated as CASSPTGGNTEAFF. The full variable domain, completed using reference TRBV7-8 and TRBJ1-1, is GAGVSQSPRYKVAKRGQDVALRCDPISGHVSLFWYQQALGQGPEFLTYFQNEAQLDKSGLPSDRFFAERPEGSVSTLKIQRTQQEDSAVYLCASSPTGGNTEAFFGQGTRLTVV.

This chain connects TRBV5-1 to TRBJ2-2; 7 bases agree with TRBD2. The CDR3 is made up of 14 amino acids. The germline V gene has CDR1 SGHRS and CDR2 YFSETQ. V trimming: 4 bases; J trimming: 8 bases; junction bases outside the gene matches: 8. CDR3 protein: CASSLGTINGELFF. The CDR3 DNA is TGCGCCAGCAGCCTCGGGACTATAAATGGGGAGCTGTTTTTT.

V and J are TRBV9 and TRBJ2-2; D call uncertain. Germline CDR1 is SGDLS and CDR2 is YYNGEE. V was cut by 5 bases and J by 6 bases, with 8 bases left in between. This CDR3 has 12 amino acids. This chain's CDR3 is CASSSPPGELFF. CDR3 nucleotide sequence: TGTGCCAGCAGTTCTCCCCCCGGGGAGCTGTTTTTT.

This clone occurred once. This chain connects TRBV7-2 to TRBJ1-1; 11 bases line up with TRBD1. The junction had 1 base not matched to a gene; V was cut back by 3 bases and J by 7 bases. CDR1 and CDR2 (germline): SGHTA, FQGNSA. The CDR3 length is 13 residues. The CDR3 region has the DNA TGTGCCAGCAGCTTGGGGACAGGGGGTGAAGCTTTCTTT. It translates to CASSLGTGGEAFF.

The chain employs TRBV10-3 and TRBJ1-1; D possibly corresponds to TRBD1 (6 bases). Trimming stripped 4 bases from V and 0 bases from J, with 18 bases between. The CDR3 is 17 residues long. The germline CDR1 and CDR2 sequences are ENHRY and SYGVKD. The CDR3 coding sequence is TGTGCCATCAGTGCGGGACAAATCCGTACGATGAACACTGAAGCTTTCTTT. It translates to CAISAGQIRTMNTEAFF.